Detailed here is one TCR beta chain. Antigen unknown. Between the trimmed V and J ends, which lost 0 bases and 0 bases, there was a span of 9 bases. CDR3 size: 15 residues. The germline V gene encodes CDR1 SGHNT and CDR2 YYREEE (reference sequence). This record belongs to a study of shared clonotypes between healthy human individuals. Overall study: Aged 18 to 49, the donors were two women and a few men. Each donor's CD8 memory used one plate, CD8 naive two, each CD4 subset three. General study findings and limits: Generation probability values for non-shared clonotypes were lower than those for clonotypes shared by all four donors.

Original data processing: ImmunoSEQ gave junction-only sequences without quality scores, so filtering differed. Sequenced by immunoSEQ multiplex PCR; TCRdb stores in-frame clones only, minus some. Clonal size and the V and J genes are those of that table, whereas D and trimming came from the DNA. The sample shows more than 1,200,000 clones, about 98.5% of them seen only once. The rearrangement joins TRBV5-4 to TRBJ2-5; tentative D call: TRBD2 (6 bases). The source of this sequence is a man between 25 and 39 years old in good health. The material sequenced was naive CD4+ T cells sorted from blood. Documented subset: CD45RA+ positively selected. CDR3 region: CASSLGRGNQETQYF. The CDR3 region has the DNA TGTGCCAGCAGCTTGGGTCGGGGGAACCAAGAGACCCAGTACTTC.